This TCR beta chain stems from a study of CD8+CD57+ T cells in acquired aplastic anemia. Germline V gene data show CDR1 as SGHRS and CDR2 as YFSETQ. The CDR3 sequence is 17 residues long. V lost 2 bases to trimming and J lost 4 bases; unmatched junction nucleotides: 13. Profiling of TCR beta VDJ combinations and CDR3 sequences used genomic DNA as template. One entry per CDR3 protein results from TCRdb running MiXCR on the reads. The sample shows approximately 200,000 distinct CDR3 sequences, less than 60% of them seen only once. Concerning this clonotype itself: Its antigen remains unidentified.

Individuals selected for sequencing had exhibited CD8+CD57+ cell expansion on flow cytometry. Study findings and constraints: Patient and control CD8+ Simpson's diversity was not significantly different.

The origin of this receptor is a human donor with aplastic anemia. The specimen sequenced was sorted CD4+, CD8+, or CD8+CD57+ T cells (not recorded which) from PBMCs. V is TRBV5-1 and J is TRBJ2-7; 9 bases line up with TRBD1. DNA for the CDR3: TGCGCCAGCAGCTTCGACTCGACCGCACAGGGGGCGTACGAGCAGTACTTC. As protein: CASSFDSTAQGAYEQYF.